The 20 T cell receptor beta chains presented below share a single source sample, sequenced in a study of shared clonotypes between healthy human individuals. Some clones are missing from TCRdb's copy, which holds only in-frame ones; the method was immunoSEQ multiplex PCR. Of about 580,000 clones detected, 95% to 98% appear once; the ten largest clones hold 0.3%. CD8 cells regarded as naive lacked CD45RO, were positively chosen for CCR7, and omitted terminally differentiated effector memory CD45RA+ cells. Sequenced: naive CD8+ T cells sorted from blood. These receptors all come from a man in his thirties or forties in good health.

The J gene is TRBJ2-1, the V gene TRBV29-1; 11 bases are a match to TRBD2. The V gene's germline CDR1 is SQVTM and CDR2 ANQGSEA. V dropped 5 bases and J dropped 12; count of bases not matched to a gene: 12. There are 14 residues in the CDR3. This CDR3 is CSVRTSGSYFGQFF. The CDR3 nucleotides read TGCAGCGTTAGAACTAGCGGGAGCTATTTTGGGCAGTTCTTC.

The chain carries TRBV9 and TRBJ1-2, with D perhaps TRBD1 (5 bases). V dropped 3 bases and J dropped 4 bases, with 16 bases sitting between them. Germline CDR1 SGDLS, CDR2 YYNGEE. This CDR3 comprises 15 residues. The CDR3 sequence: CASSARGGASYGYTF. The DNA of the CDR3 is TGTGCCAGCAGCGCGAGGGGAGGTGCCAGCTATGGCTACACCTTC.

With respect to this clone: In the same sample, other DNA sequences code for this CDR3. The chain carries TRBV4-1 and TRBJ2-3; D is unresolved. Germline V gene data show CDR1 as MGHRA and CDR2 as YSYEKL. The CDR3 runs to 13 residues. The germline V and J ends were trimmed by 1 base and 3 bases, with 5 bases remaining between them. The CDR3 sequence is CASSQVGTDTQYF. DNA of the CDR3: TGCGCCAGCAGCCAAGTGGGAACAGATACGCAGTATTTT.

The CDR3 DNA reads TGTGCCAGCAGCTTACCGGGACAGGGCCTCAATAATGAAAAACTGTTTTTT. Amino acid sequence: CASSLPGQGLNNEKLFF. The chain carries TRBV7-9 and TRBJ1-4; 9 bases line up with TRBD1. This CDR3 spans 17 amino acids. Trimming took 2 bases from V and 4 from J; bases not matched to a gene: 8. Germline V gives CDR1 SEHNR, CDR2 FQNEAQ (reference sequence). Using reference TRBV7-9 and TRBJ1-4 for the parts outside the CDR3, the full variable domain is DTGVSQNPRHKITKRGQNVTFRCDPISEHNRLYWYRQTLGQGPEFLTYFQNEAQLEKSRLLSDRFSAERPKGSFSTLEIQRTEQGDSAMYLCASSLPGQGLNNEKLFFGSGTQLSVL.

The rearrangement joins TRBV7-8 to TRBJ2-2; the match to TRBD2 covers 13 bases. The germline V gene has CDR1 SGHVS and CDR2 FQNEAQ. V lost 5 bases and J lost 1; bases outside the gene matches: 13. This CDR3 has 20 amino acids. The CDR3 spells CASSGRRGLAGPQNTGELFF. The CDR3 nucleotides read TGTGCCAGCAGCGGCCGACGGGGACTAGCGGGACCCCAGAACACCGGGGAGCTGTTTTTT.

The chain uses TRBV15 and TRBJ2-1; 9 bases are shared with TRBD2. The germline CDR1 and CDR2 sequences are LNHNV and YYDKDF (reference sequence). The CDR3 extends over 16 amino acids. With 3 bases clipped from V and 6 bases from J, the junction kept 9 bases outside the gene matches. CDR3 sequence: CATSSRLADTFNEQFF. In nucleotides, the CDR3 is TGTGCCACCAGCAGTAGACTAGCGGATACCTTCAATGAGCAGTTCTTC.

The CDR3 sequence: CASSLQGSTDTQYF. CDR3 sequence (DNA): TGTGCCAGCAGCTTACAGGGCAGCACAGATACGCAGTATTTT. This chain joins TRBV11-2 and TRBJ2-3; possibly TRBD1 for D (5 bases). The V gene's germline CDR1 is SGHAT and CDR2 FQNNGV. The V end lost 2 bases, the J end lost 0 bases, and 6 bases lay between the germline ends. The CDR3 contains 14 residues.

The chain links TRBV27 to TRBJ2-2; 7 nucleotides match TRBD2. The CDR3 extends over 13 amino acids. Losses at the gene ends were 8 bases for V and 1 base for J; bases not matched to a gene: 1. Germline V CDR1 and CDR2: MNHEY, SMNVEV (reference sequence). The CDR3 reads CASQRENTGELFF. CDR3 DNA sequence: TGTGCCAGCCAGCGGGAGAACACCGGGGAGCTGTTTTTT.

V gene TRBV13 combines with J gene TRBJ2-2; perhaps TRBD2 as D (6 bases). Trimming pared 1 base from V and 0 bases from J, leaving 15 bases between. From germline, CDR1 is PRHDT and CDR2 FYEKMQ (reference sequence). The CDR3 is 18 amino acids. This CDR3 is CASSLVITGLTNTGELFF. The CDR3 DNA follows: TGTGCCAGCAGCTTAGTAATAACGGGACTCACGAACACCGGGGAGCTGTTTTTT.

Worth noting for this clone: Other DNA sequences in the sample encode the same CDR3. V usage is TRBV27 and J usage is TRBJ2-7, with D possibly TRBD1 on 6 matching bases. The CDR3 is 12 residues long. The ends were cut back, 5 bases at V and 6 bases at J, with 11 bases in the middle. Per the germline V gene, CDR1 is MNHEY and CDR2 is SMNVEV (reference sequence). The CDR3 sequence is CASSPTGREQYF. The CDR3, as DNA: TGTGCCAGCAGTCCTACAGGGCGCGAGCAGTACTTC.

The chain couples TRBV28 to TRBJ2-2; 7 bases line up with TRBD1. The germline CDR1 and CDR2 sequences are MDHEN and SYDVKM. V gave up 3 bases and J gave up 1 base; unmatched junction bases: 2. The CDR3 length is 15 residues. The DNA of the CDR3 is TGTGCCAGCAGTTTCCGGGACAGGAACACCGGGGAGCTGTTTTTT. Residues: CASSFRDRNTGELFF.

CDR3 sequence: CAISEGPLTPPDEQYF. CDR3 DNA: TGTGCCATCAGTGAGGGGCCCCTGACCCCACCGGACGAGCAGTACTTC. The J gene is TRBJ2-7, the V gene TRBV10-3, with D unclear. CDR1 and CDR2 (germline): ENHRY, SYGVKD. V dropped 2 bases and J dropped 5 bases, with 19 bases sitting between them. This CDR3 contains 16 residues.

The rearrangement links TRBV27 to TRBJ2-2; 8 bases are shared with TRBD1. Trimming took 3 bases from V and 6 from J; bases not matched to a gene: 9. This CDR3 has 16 amino acids. The germline CDR1 and CDR2 sequences are MNHEY and SMNVEV (reference sequence). The CDR3 loop is CASSFRQGAGAGELFF. DNA for the CDR3: TGTGCCAGCAGTTTTAGGCAGGGGGCAGGAGCCGGGGAGCTGTTTTTT.

The V gene is TRBV11-2, the J gene TRBJ1-2; D not resolved. The CDR3 contains 14 residues. The V end was cut by 2 bases, the J end by 5 bases, with 12 bases between. From germline, CDR1 is SGHAT and CDR2 FQNNGV. The CDR3 bases are TGTGCCAGCAGCTTAAGTGGCACGCAATATGGCTACACCTTC. It yields the protein CASSLSGTQYGYTF.

V usage is TRBV7-3 and J usage is TRBJ2-1; TRBD2 matches 10 bases. This CDR3 comprises 15 residues. Germline loops: CDR1 SGHTA, CDR2 FQGTGA. After removal of 1 base from V and 8 bases from J, the junction contained 5 bases not matched to a gene. The CDR3 is CASSLRLAGIDEQFF. CDR3 coding DNA: TGTGCCAGCAGCTTAAGACTAGCGGGTATCGATGAGCAGTTCTTC. Supplemented by reference TRBV7-3 and TRBJ2-1, the full variable domain reads GAGVSQTPSNKVTEKGKYVELRCDPISGHTALYWYRQSLGQGPEFLIYFQGTGAADDSGLPNDRFFAVRPEGSVSTLKIQRTERGDSAVYLCASSLRLAGIDEQFFGPGTRLTVL.

The gene calls are TRBV4-3 and TRBJ1-3; D remains unclear. The CDR3 contains 14 residues. The V gene lost 2 bases and the J gene lost 0 bases, with 5 bases spanning the gap. Germline-derived CDR1 and CDR2 are LGHNA and YSLEER. CDR3 bases: TGCGCCAGCAGCCAAACGACCTCTGGAAACACCATATATTTT. It encodes CASSQTTSGNTIYF.

The chain couples TRBV7-9 to TRBJ2-2; D is unresolved. Germline V gene lookup returns CDR1 SEHNR and CDR2 FQNEAQ (reference sequence). This CDR3 has 12 residues. V gave up 5 bases and J gave up 0 bases, with 1 base separating them. CDR3 nucleotides: TGTGCCAGCAGCCCGAACACCGGGGAGCTGTTTTTT. Protein: CASSPNTGELFF.

The chain joins TRBV6-1 to TRBJ2-2; possibly TRBD1 for D (7 bases). Between the trimmed V and J ends, which lost 2 bases and 4 bases, there was a span of 14 bases. CDR1 and CDR2 (germline): MNHNS, SASEGT. CDR3 length: 16 amino acids. CDR3 nucleotides: TGTGCCAGCAGTGAACACGTCAGGGGGGTCACCGGGGAGCTGTTTTTT. This gives the protein CASSEHVRGVTGELFF.

The rearrangement links TRBV7-9 to TRBJ1-2; D might be TRBD1 (6 bases). Trimming took 5 bases from V and 7 from J, leaving 11 bases between them. Germline V gene data show CDR1 as SEHNR and CDR2 as FQNEAQ (reference sequence). This CDR3 spans 12 amino acids. In DNA form, the CDR3 reads TGTGCCAGCAGCACCGGGACAATTGGCTACACCTTC. Amino acids: CASSTGTIGYTF. The full variable domain, rest sourced from reference TRBV7-9 and TRBJ1-2, is DTGVSQNPRHKITKRGQNVTFRCDPISEHNRLYWYRQTLGQGPEFLTYFQNEAQLEKSRLLSDRFSAERPKGSFSTLEIQRTEQGDSAMYLCASSTGTIGYTFGSGTRLTVV.

The chain uses TRBV11-2 and TRBJ1-5; D gene ambiguous. CDR3 size: 14 residues. V lost 2 bases and J 3 bases, leaving 8 bases between the germline ends. Germline lookup yields CDR1 SGHAT and CDR2 FQNNGV. The CDR3 reads CASSLSGDNQPQHF. The CDR3 DNA sequence: TGTGCCAGCAGCTTATCCGGGGACAATCAGCCCCAGCATTTT.